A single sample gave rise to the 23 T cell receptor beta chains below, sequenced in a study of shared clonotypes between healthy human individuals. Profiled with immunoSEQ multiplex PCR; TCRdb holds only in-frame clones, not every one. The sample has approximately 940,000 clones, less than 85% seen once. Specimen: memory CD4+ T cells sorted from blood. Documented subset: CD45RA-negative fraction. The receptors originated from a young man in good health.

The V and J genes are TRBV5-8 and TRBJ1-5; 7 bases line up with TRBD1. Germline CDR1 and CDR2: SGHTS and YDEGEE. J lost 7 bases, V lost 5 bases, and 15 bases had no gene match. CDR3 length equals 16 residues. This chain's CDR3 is CASRSPGTVDGQPQHF. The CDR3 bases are TGTGCCAGCAGGTCACCCGGGACAGTGGACGGACAGCCCCAGCATTTT.

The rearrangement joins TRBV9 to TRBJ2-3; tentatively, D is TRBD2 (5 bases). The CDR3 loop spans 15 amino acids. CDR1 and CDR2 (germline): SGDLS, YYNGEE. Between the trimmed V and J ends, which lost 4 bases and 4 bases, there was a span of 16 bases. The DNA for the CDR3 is TGTGCCAGCAGCAAAGGCCCCCTTAGCGCAGATACGCAGTATTTT. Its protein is CASSKGPLSADTQYF.

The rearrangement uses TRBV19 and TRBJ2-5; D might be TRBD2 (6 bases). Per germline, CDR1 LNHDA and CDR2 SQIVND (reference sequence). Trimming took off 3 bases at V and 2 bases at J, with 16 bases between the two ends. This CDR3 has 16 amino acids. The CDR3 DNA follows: TGTGCCAGTAGTATTAAGGGTAGGGGAGGACAAGAGACCCAGTACTTC. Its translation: CASSIKGRGGQETQYF.

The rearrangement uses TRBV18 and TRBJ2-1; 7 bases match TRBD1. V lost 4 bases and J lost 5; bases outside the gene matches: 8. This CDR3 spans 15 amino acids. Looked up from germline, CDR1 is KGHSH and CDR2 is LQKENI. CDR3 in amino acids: CASSLGPGQNNEQFF. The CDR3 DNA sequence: TGTGCCAGCTCACTGGGGCCGGGACAGAACAATGAGCAGTTCTTC.

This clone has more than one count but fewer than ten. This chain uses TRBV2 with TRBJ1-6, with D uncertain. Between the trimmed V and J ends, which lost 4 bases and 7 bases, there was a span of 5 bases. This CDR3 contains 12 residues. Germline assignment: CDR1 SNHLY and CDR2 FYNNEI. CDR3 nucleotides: TGTGCCAGCAGTGGAAAGAATTCACCCCTCCACTTT. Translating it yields CASSGKNSPLHF.

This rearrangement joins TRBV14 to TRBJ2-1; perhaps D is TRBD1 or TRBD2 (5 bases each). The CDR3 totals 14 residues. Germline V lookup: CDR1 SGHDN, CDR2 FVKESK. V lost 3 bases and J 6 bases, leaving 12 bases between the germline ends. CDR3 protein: CASSHGSGLNEQFF. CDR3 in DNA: TGTGCCAGCAGCCACGGGTCGGGGCTCAATGAGCAGTTCTTC. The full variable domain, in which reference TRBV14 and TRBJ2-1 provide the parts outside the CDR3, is EAGVTQFPSHSVIEKGQTVTLRCDPISGHDNLYWYRRVMGKEIKFLLHFVKESKQDESGMPNNRFLAERTGGTYSTLKVQPAELEDSGVYFCASSHGSGLNEQFFGPGTRLTVL.

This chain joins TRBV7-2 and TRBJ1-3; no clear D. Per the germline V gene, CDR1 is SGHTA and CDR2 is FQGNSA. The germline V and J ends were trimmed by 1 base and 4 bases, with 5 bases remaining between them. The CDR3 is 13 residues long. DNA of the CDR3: TGTGCCAGCAGCTTAGGGATGGGAAACACCATATATTTT. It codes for CASSLGMGNTIYF.

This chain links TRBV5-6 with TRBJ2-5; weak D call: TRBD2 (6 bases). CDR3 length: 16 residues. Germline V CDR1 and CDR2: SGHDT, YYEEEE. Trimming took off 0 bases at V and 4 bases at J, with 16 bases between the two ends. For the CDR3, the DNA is TGTGCCAGCAGCTTGGAGGAGGGTGTGTTTGTAGAGACCCAGTACTTC. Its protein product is CASSLEEGVFVETQYF. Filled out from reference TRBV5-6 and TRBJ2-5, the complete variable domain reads DAGVTQSPTHLIKTRGQQVTLRCSPKSGHDTVSWYQQALGQGPQFIFQYYEEEERQRGNFPDRFSGHQFPNYSSELNVNALLLGDSALYLCASSLEEGVFVETQYFGPGTRLLVL.

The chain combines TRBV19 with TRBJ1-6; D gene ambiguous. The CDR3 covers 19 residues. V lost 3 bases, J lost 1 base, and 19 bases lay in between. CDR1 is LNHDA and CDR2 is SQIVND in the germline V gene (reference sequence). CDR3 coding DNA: TGTGCCAGTAGTATCACTCCGATCGCCGGTCTGTCCTATAATTCACCCCTCCACTTT. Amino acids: CASSITPIAGLSYNSPLHF.

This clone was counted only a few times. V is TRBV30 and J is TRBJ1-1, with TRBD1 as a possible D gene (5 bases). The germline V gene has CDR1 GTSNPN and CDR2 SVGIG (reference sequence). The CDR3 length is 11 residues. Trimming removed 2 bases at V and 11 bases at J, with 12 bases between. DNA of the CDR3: TGTGCCTGGAGTCAACCAGGGACGGCTTTCTTT. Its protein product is CAWSQPGTAFF.

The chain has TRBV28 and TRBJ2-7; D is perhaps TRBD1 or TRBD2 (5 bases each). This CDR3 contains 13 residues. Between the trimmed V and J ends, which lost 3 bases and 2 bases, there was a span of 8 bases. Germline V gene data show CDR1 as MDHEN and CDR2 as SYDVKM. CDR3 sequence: CASSFLGAYEQYF. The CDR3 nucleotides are TGTGCCAGCAGTTTTTTGGGGGCCTACGAGCAGTACTTC.

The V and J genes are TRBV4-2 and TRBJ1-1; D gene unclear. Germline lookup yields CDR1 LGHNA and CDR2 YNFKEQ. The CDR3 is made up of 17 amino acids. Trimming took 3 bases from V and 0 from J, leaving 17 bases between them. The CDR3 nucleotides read TGTGCCAGCAGCCAGGATGCCTCTTATAACATGAACACTGAAGCTTTCTTT. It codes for CASSQDASYNMNTEAFF.

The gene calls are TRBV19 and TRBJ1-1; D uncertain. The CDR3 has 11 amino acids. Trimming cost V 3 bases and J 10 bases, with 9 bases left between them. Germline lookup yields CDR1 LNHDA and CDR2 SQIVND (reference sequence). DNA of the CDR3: TGTGCCAGTAGTATTTTAGGAGGAGCTTTCTTT. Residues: CASSILGGAFF.

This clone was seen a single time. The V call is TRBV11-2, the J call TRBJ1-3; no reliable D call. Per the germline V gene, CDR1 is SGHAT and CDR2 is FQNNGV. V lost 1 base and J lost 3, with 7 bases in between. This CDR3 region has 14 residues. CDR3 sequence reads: CASSLGGYGNTIYF. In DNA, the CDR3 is TGTGCCAGCAGCTTAGGAGGGTATGGAAACACCATATATTTT.

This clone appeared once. In DNA form, the CDR3 reads TGTGCCAGCAGCTCCCAGGTGACGAACACTGAAGCTTTCTTT. This codes for CASSSQVTNTEAFF. V and J are TRBV7-2 and TRBJ1-1, with D unclear. Deletions cut 4 bases from V and 1 base from J, with 10 bases between. Germline V gene sequence: CDR1 SGHTA, CDR2 FQGNSA. The CDR3 is made up of 14 amino acids.

Here the CDR3 reads CASSQLERMQFF. Here the CDR3 DNA reads TGTGCCAGCAGCCAACTAGAACGAATGCAGTTCTTC. The chain employs TRBV14 and TRBJ2-1; D unclear. This CDR3 comprises 12 residues. Germline assignment: CDR1 SGHDN and CDR2 FVKESK. Trimming stripped 2 bases from V and 12 bases from J, with 11 bases between.

As DNA, the CDR3 is TGTGCAAGTCGCTTAGCACCCCCCGCGGGGGCTGCCTATGGCTACACCTTC. Amino acid sequence: CASRLAPPAGAAYGYTF. The V call is TRBV12-2, the J call TRBJ1-2. TRBV12-2 is recorded as a pseudogene. The CDR3 totals 17 residues.

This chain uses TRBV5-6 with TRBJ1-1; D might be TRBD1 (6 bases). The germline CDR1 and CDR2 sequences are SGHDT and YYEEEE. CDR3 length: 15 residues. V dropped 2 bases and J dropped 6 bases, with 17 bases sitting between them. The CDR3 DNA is TGTGCCAGCAGCTTATCGGGACACCTTAGCCCTGAAGCTTTCTTT. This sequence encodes CASSLSGHLSPEAFF.

CDR3 loop: CASSHSPASGFQETQYF. CDR3 DNA: TGCGCCAGCAGCCATAGTCCGGCTAGCGGGTTTCAAGAGACCCAGTACTTC. The chain links TRBV4-1 to TRBJ2-5, with 8 bases identical to TRBD2. Germline CDR1 is MGHRA and CDR2 is YSYEKL. Trimming took 3 bases from V and 2 from J; bases not matched to a gene: 11. This CDR3 has 17 amino acids.

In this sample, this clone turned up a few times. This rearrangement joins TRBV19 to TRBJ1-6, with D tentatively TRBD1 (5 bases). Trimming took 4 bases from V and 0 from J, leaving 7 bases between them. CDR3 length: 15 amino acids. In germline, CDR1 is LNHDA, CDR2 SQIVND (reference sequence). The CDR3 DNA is TGTGCCAGTAGTAGTGACAGCTCCTATAATTCACCCCTCCACTTT. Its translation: CASSSDSSYNSPLHF.

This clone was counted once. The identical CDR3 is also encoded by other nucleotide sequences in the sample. The CDR3 bases are TGTGCCAGCACCCCCGGACTGAACTACGAGCAGTACTTC. Protein product: CASTPGLNYEQYF. This sequence joins TRBV6-5 and TRBJ2-7, with D possibly being TRBD2 (5 bases). The CDR3 runs 13 residues. V was pared by 7 bases and J by 3 bases, with 13 bases between. Germline CDR1 and CDR2: MNHEY and SVGAGI.

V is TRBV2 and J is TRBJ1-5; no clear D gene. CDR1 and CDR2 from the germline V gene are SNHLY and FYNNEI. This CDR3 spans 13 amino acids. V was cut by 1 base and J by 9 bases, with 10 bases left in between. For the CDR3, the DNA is TGTGCCAGCAGTGAAGGCAGCTCCACGCCCCAGCATTTT. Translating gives CASSEGSSTPQHF.

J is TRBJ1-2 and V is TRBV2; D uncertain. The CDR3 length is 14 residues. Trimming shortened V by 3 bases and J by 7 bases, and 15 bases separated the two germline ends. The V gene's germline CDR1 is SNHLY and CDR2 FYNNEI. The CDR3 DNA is TGTGCCAGCAGTGAGGTATCCCGGGTCGGTGGCTACACCTTC. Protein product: CASSEVSRVGGYTF.